Below, 27 T cell receptor beta chains from the same sample are listed, as sequenced in a study of blood T cell repertoires in COVID-19. TCRdb keeps only in-frame clones here, not all; method: immunoSEQ multiplex PCR. Of over 150,000 clones listed, about 83% are singletons. The sequenced sample was peripheral blood. The receptors here all came from a woman in her sixties or seventies with COVID-19, enrolled during active disease.

The genes are TRBV1 and TRBJ1-6; the table's D gene call, TRBD1, was not cross checked with the DNA. TRBV1 is a pseudogene. The CDR3 loop spans 17 amino acids. The DNA for the CDR3 is TGCACCAGCAGCCCTCCCCCCGACAGGGGCCATAATTCACCCCTCCACTTT. Protein: CTSSPPPDRGHNSPLHF.

The chain joins TRBV6-2 or TRBV6-3 to TRBJ1-2; 9 nucleotides match TRBD1. V lost 4 bases, J lost 0 bases, and 3 bases stayed unmatched. Germline CDR1 reads MNHEY; CDR2 reads SVGEGT. The CDR3 has 15 residues. CDR3 residues: CASSSGQGTNYGYTF. CDR3 nucleotides: TGTGCCAGCAGTTCGGGACAGGGTACTAACTATGGCTACACCTTC.

The chain uses TRBV7-2 and TRBJ1-3; D is perhaps TRBD1 (6 bases). The CDR3 is 15 amino acids. V lost 1 base and J lost 9, with 16 bases in between. Germline V CDR1 and CDR2: SGHTA, FQGNSA. Here the CDR3 reads CASSLGGTPVGTIYF. For the CDR3, the DNA is TGTGCCAGCAGCTTAGGTGGGACACCAGTTGGCACCATATATTTT.

This rearrangement joins TRBV28 to TRBJ1-2; 7 bases are a match to TRBD1. Germline-derived CDR1 and CDR2 are MDHEN and SYDVKM. Trimming cost V 6 bases and J 5 bases; bases outside gene matches: 9. The CDR3 covers 14 residues. The CDR3 DNA sequence: TGTGCCAGCAGCCTAAACAGGGGAAAATATGGCTACACCTTC. This codes for CASSLNRGKYGYTF.

The chain carries TRBV5-1 and TRBJ1-6; 7 bases agree with TRBD1. V lost 2 bases and J lost 4; bases outside the gene matches: 15. Germline V gene sequence: CDR1 SGHRS, CDR2 YFSETQ. The CDR3 length is 19 residues. For the CDR3, the DNA is TGCGCCAGCAGCTTAAACCTAGCAACGCCGGGACAGTATAATTCACCCCTCCACTTT. Its protein is CASSLNLATPGQYNSPLHF.

The genes are TRBV3-1 (or the pseudogene TRBV3-2) and TRBJ2-7; 9 bases agree with TRBD1. The germline V gene encodes CDR1 LGHDT and CDR2 YNNKEL (reference sequence). V shed 3 bases and J 6 bases; nucleotides not matched to a gene: 9. This CDR3 spans 15 amino acids. CDR3 loop: CASSHGDRVKREQYF. CDR3 nucleotide sequence: TGTGCCAGCAGCCATGGGGACAGGGTAAAACGCGAGCAGTACTTC.

This sequence joins TRBV24-1 and TRBJ1-1, with D tentatively TRBD1 (6 bases). V gave up 4 bases and J gave up 1 base, with 12 bases separating them. Germline V gives CDR1 KGHDR, CDR2 SFDVKD. This CDR3 has 15 amino acids. CDR3 in amino acids: CATSDSTRGNTEAFF. The CDR3 DNA follows: TGTGCCACCAGTGACTCAACCAGGGGGAACACTGAAGCTTTCTTT.

V usage is TRBV19 and J usage is TRBJ2-7; D might be TRBD2 (5 bases). Trimming took 1 base from V and 2 from J, leaving 15 bases between them. This CDR3 comprises 16 residues. CDR1 is LNHDA and CDR2 is SQIVND in the germline V gene (reference sequence). The CDR3 DNA follows: TGTGCCAGTAGTATAGGGCGGGCAGGCCCACCCTACGAGCAGTACTTC. This codes for CASSIGRAGPPYEQYF.

The J gene is TRBJ1-1, the V gene TRBV3-1 (or the pseudogene TRBV3-2); D gene unclear. CDR3 size: 13 residues. Per germline, CDR1 LGHDT and CDR2 YNNKEL (reference sequence). V shed 4 bases and J shed 6 bases, with 12 bases lying between them. Here the CDR3 reads CASSPVRAAEAFF. The DNA of the CDR3 is TGTGCCAGCAGCCCTGTGAGGGCAGCTGAAGCTTTCTTT.

This chain uses TRBV28 with TRBJ1-1; 11 bases align to TRBD1. CDR3 size: 15 residues. CDR1 MDHEN and CDR2 SYDVKM come from the germline V gene. With 6 bases clipped from V and 8 bases from J, the junction kept 11 bases outside the gene matches. CDR3 in DNA: TGTGCCAGCAGCCTGCTTCGGACAGGGGGCTTGGAAGCTTTCTTT. Translated: CASSLLRTGGLEAFF.

This chain links TRBV5-1 with TRBJ1-3, with a possible D match to TRBD1 (6 bases). CDR1 is SGHRS and CDR2 is YFSETQ in the germline V gene. The CDR3 sequence is 16 residues long. V dropped 0 bases and J dropped 2 bases, with 12 bases sitting between them. The DNA of the CDR3 is TGCGCCAGCAGCTTGGCGACCAGGGGCACTGGAAACACCATATATTTT. Translation gives CASSLATRGTGNTIYF.

This clone was seen only once. The chain has TRBV6-5 and TRBJ1-4; TRBD1 might be the D (6 bases). From germline, CDR1 is MNHEY and CDR2 SVGAGI. V lost 4 bases to trimming and J lost 8 bases, with 14 bases between them. This CDR3 spans 14 amino acids. The CDR3, as DNA: TGTGCCAGCAGTTTCGGACAGTTTGAGGAAAAACTGTTTTTT. Translating it yields CASSFGQFEEKLFF.

The chain carries TRBV30 and TRBJ1-4; 8 bases line up with TRBD1. After removal of 2 bases from V and 7 bases from J, the junction contained 15 bases not matched to a gene. The CDR3 loop spans 17 amino acids. Per germline, CDR1 GTSNPN and CDR2 SVGIG (reference sequence). CDR3 region: CAWSPGTGPYQAEKLFF. CDR3 in DNA: TGTGCCTGGAGTCCCGGGACAGGTCCATACCAGGCTGAAAAACTGTTTTTT. Supplemented by reference TRBV30 and TRBJ1-4, the full variable domain reads SQTIHQWPATLVQPVGSPLSLECTVEGTSNPNLYWYRQAAGRGLQLLFYSVGIGQISSEVPQNLSASRPQDRQFILSSKKLLLSDSGFYLCAWSPGTGPYQAEKLFFGSGTQLSVL.

The sample holds a few counts of this clone. The chain joins TRBV5-4 to TRBJ1-4; D not resolved. Trimming shortened V by 4 bases and J by 7 bases, and 14 bases separated the two germline ends. CDR3 length: 14 residues. Germline V gene sequence: CDR1 SGHNT, CDR2 YYREEE (reference sequence). The CDR3 protein is CASSREGFSEKLFF. In DNA form, the CDR3 reads TGTGCCAGCAGCCGGGAGGGATTTAGTGAAAAACTGTTTTTT.

In nucleotides, the CDR3 is TGTGCCACCAGCAGAGACATAGCGGGGGGCCACACAGATACGCAGTATTTT. It codes for CATSRDIAGGHTDTQYF. The chain links TRBV15 to TRBJ2-3; TRBD2 matches at 10 bases. The CDR3 spans 17 residues. Germline CDR1 LNHNV, CDR2 YYDKDF (reference sequence). The trim removed 0 bases at V and 2 bases at J, leaving 5 bases unmatched.

As concerns this clone: The sample contains more than one DNA sequence encoding this CDR3. J is TRBJ1-5 and V is TRBV19; D is possibly TRBD1 (5 bases). Trimming removed 1 base from V and 3 bases from J, with 10 bases in between. Germline values: CDR1 LNHDA, CDR2 SQIVND (reference sequence). The CDR3 contains 15 residues. CDR3 sequence reads: CASSIGGGSNQPQHF. Written as DNA, the CDR3 is TGTGCCAGTAGTATAGGGGGGGGTTCCAATCAGCCCCAGCATTTT. The whole variable domain, filled in from reference TRBV19 and TRBJ1-5, reads DGGITQSPKYLFRKEGQNVTLSCEQNLNHDAMYWYRQDPGQGLRLIYYSQIVNDFQKGDIAEGYSVSREKKESFPLTVTSAQKNPTAFYLCASSIGGGSNQPQHFGDGTRLSIL.

The genes are TRBV7-2 and TRBJ1-1; 8 nucleotides match TRBD1. The CDR3 length is 14 residues. Germline CDR1 reads SGHTA; CDR2 reads FQGNSA. V trimming: 5 bases; J trimming: 3 bases; junction bases outside the gene matches: 5. The CDR3 coding sequence is TGTGCCAGCAGCATTCAGGGGGCGGACACTGAAGCTTTCTTT. As protein: CASSIQGADTEAFF.

The CDR3 region is CASSGQGRGGNTIYF. The CDR3 region has the DNA TGTGCCAGCTCGGGACAGGGGCGAGGAGGAAACACCATATATTTT. The chain links TRBV18 to TRBJ1-3; 10 bases agree with TRBD1. The CDR3 totals 15 residues. Unmatched junction bases numbered 6, after V lost 6 bases and J lost 4 bases. CDR1 and CDR2 (germline): KGHSH, LQKENI.

The rearrangement joins TRBV5-1 to TRBJ1-4; D gene ambiguous. Germline CDR1 reads SGHRS; CDR2 reads YFSETQ. The CDR3 sequence is 15 residues long. Trimming stripped 6 bases from V and 0 bases from J, with 12 bases between. CDR3 DNA: TGCGCCAGCACCTTAAACACCGCAACTAATGAAAAACTGTTTTTT. It translates to CASTLNTATNEKLFF.

V usage is TRBV11-3 and J usage is TRBJ2-7; D ambiguous. Per germline, CDR1 SGHNT and CDR2 YENEEA. The CDR3 sequence is 13 residues long. Trimming took off 5 bases at V and 0 bases at J, with 8 bases between the two ends. As DNA, the CDR3 is TGTGCCAGCAGCCCCTCAGGCTCCTACGAGCAGTACTTC. Its protein is CASSPSGSYEQYF.

This clone has just one count. This sequence joins TRBV11-2 and TRBJ2-1; D gene uncertain. CDR3 length equals 16 residues. Germline values: CDR1 SGHAT, CDR2 FQNNGV. V was clipped by 1 base and J by 0 bases, with 10 bases between them. As DNA, the CDR3 is TGTGCCAGCAGCTTAGTAGCCGATCGCTCCTACAATGAGCAGTTCTTC. Its protein product is CASSLVADRSYNEQFF.

V and J are TRBV19 and TRBJ2-5; TRBD2 matches 8 bases. Germline values: CDR1 LNHDA, CDR2 SQIVND (reference sequence). V shed 1 base, J shed 2 bases, and the junction held 6 bases outside the gene matches. The CDR3 consists of 16 residues. The CDR3 reads CASSIGLAGRQETQYF. The CDR3 DNA is TGTGCCAGTAGTATAGGCTTAGCGGGGCGACAAGAGACCCAGTACTTC.

V is TRBV3-1 (or the pseudogene TRBV3-2) and J is TRBJ2-7; 7 bases match TRBD1. Germline lookup yields CDR1 LGHDT and CDR2 YNNKEL (reference sequence). J lost 2 bases, V lost 1 base, and 2 bases had no gene match. The CDR3 has 14 residues. The CDR3 is CASSQGQGPYEQYF. CDR3 in DNA: TGTGCCAGCAGCCAAGGACAGGGACCCTACGAGCAGTACTTC.

The chain joins TRBV6-6 to TRBJ1-3; the D gene is possibly TRBD1 (6 bases). CDR3 size: 16 residues. Germline lookup yields CDR1 MNHNY and CDR2 SVGAGI (reference sequence). Trimming stripped 5 bases from V and 0 bases from J, with 14 bases between. The CDR3 loop is CASSHTKQGSGNTIYF. The DNA for the CDR3 is TGTGCCAGCAGTCACACCAAACAGGGCTCTGGAAACACCATATATTTT.

V usage is TRBV28 and J usage is TRBJ1-2; D possibly corresponds to TRBD1 (6 bases). From germline, CDR1 is MDHEN and CDR2 SYDVKM. The CDR3 extends over 14 amino acids. With 5 bases removed from V and 0 bases from J, the gap between germline ends came to 10 bases. DNA for the CDR3: TGTGCCAGCAGTCAGGGGAAAGCTAACTATGGCTACACCTTC. Protein product: CASSQGKANYGYTF.

This chain uses TRBV3-1 (or the pseudogene TRBV3-2) with TRBJ2-1; possible D gene TRBD1, 6 bases. The CDR3 is 15 amino acids. Germline V lookup: CDR1 LGHDT, CDR2 YNNKEL (reference sequence). Trimming took 1 base from V and 13 from J, leaving 20 bases between them. DNA for the CDR3: TGTGCCAGCAGCCAAGGGGGGCAGATCTATTCGGGACAGTTCTTC. This codes for CASSQGGQIYSGQFF.

This chain uses TRBV2 with TRBJ1-2; D is uncertain. V was cut by 7 bases and J by 5 bases, with 29 bases left in between. The length of the CDR3 is 18 residues. CDR1 is SNHLY and CDR2 is FYNNEI in the germline V gene. The DNA of the CDR3 is TGTGCCAGCAAATCTTCCCGCGGCAACCCCGTCTCGAGATATGGCTACACCTTC. Amino acid sequence: CASKSSRGNPVSRYGYTF.